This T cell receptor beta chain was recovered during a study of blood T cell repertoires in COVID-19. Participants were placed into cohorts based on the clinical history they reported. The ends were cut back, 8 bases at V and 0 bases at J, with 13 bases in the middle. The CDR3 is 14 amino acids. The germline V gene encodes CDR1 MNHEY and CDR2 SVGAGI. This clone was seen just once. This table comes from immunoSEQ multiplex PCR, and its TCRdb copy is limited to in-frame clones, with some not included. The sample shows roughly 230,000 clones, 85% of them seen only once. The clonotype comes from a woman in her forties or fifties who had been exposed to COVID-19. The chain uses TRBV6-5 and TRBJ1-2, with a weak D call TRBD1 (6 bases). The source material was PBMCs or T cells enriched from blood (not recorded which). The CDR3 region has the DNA TGTGCCAGCGGGACACCCTTTACTAACTATGGCTACACCTTC. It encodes CASGTPFTNYGYTF.